This T cell receptor (beta chain) was profiled in a study of blood T cell repertoires in COVID-19 (dated by TCRdb to the early 2020s). For context, the study as a whole: Samples covering the acute and convalescent phases of COVID-19 were provided by collaborators in the United States, Italy and Spain. The repertoires were made available in a free public database intended to serve as a resource for research on the immune response to SARS-CoV-2. Deeply sampled blood TCRbeta repertoires from subjects exposed to, actively infected with, or recovered from COVID-19 were included in the dataset. The material from the prospective study consisted of cDNA or gDNA derived from T cells, B-cell-depleted T cells, or PBMCs. The samples were drawn from two sources: the first 160 participants of the ongoing ImmuneRACE study, and 1,254 subjects contributed by 6 global collaborators. Where HLA class I and class II types were available, the types were taken from metadata supplied by the sample provider, not from assay-based typing. Sample metadata almost always included a de-identified subject ID, COVID-19 status, age in years and sex. Overall study results and their limits: The quantity of clinical and demographic metadata differed by source and by participant and was supplied without curation.

The collaborating institutions used their own protocols to collect whole blood in K2EDTA tubes. For TCRbeta analysis, collaborators shipped samples in one of three forms: frozen whole blood, isolated PBMCs, or DNA extracted from either of those sample types. This clone has a single count. Its specific antigen is unknown. Base-call qualities are not available, and no considerably larger clone is one nucleotide away. Germline trimming: 4 bases from V, 14 bases from J; junction bases outside gene matches: 14. The CDR3 sequence holds 14 residues, the cysteine and phenylalanine included. Kept here is only the CDR3 DNA, which spans 42 bases and is read in frame from base 1. CDR1 and CDR2 were assigned from the germline V gene as MGHRA and YSYEKL. The immunoSEQ Assay, a bias-controlled multiplex PCR, was used to amplify TCRbeta CDR3 regions from genomic DNA. Per the source publication's procedure: The number of nucleated cells in each sample was estimated from the amplification of reference gene primers within the assay. Sequence reads were collapsed and filtered to measure the absolute abundance of every unique TCRbeta CDR3 rearrangement. For each sample, productive Simpson clonality was calculated as the square root of Simpson's diversity index across productive rearrangements. The immuneACCESS repertoire file appears here via TCRdb, limited to in-frame rearrangements. These files lack a portion of the clones; in checked studies, under half of the deficit traces to unresolved V genes, and the cause of the others is not known. V, J and clone size derive from that table, while D and trimming were established from the DNA sequence. Counted in this sample were about 360,000 clones; about 88% of them appeared once. In total, the top ten clones hold about 2.9% of the sample.

The sample taken for sequencing was peripheral blood. This clonotype originated in a human donor in a cohort sampled during active COVID-19. The chain joins TRBV4-1 to TRBJ2-3, and 8 junction bases match TRBD1. DNA sequence: TGCGCCAGCAGCCGGACAGGGCTACTAGCTGGAAGGTATTTT. This sequence encodes CASSRTGLLAGRYF.